This TCR beta chain was observed in a study of OX40 agonist ivuxolimab in advanced cancers. Whole-study context: Patients were around 83% male with ages roughly 20 to 80, mean around 61. One patient with hepatocellular carcinoma and two with cutaneous melanoma, three in all, had partial responses.

This CDR3 spans 15 amino acids. V lost 6 bases to trimming and J lost 5 bases, with 19 bases between them. Looked up from germline, CDR1 is KGHSH and CDR2 is LQKENI. Clones were read by immunoSEQ multiplex PCR, and TCRdb kept only the in-frame ones, dropping some. Here the sample spans some 85,000 clones, nearly 90% being singletons. Study results and caveats: At 0.1 to 3.0 mg/kg and by week 6, CD4+ and CD8+ T cells in the blood had expanded clonally. Antigen specificity of clonally expanded peripheral T cells was not established.

The count of this clone is one. The antigen is not known. The chain recombines TRBV18 with TRBJ1-1; weak D call: TRBD1 (5 bases). The sequencing here drew on CD4+ or CD8+ T cells sorted from blood, taken in a trial of the OX40 agonist ivuxolimab. The receptor was isolated from an adult with an advanced solid tumor such as melanoma, head and neck, liver or kidney cancer. For the CDR3, the DNA is TGTGCCAGCTCTCAGGGTAGGCAGAAAGATACTGAAGCTTTCTTT. Translating gives CASSQGRQKDTEAFF.